The present TCR beta chain was sequenced within a study of blood T cells in healthy people across ages (dated by TCRdb to between 2014 and 2016). Study-wide context: In model experiments, template switching captured about one uniquely barcoded TCR beta cDNA molecule for every two T cells. The study analyzed two additional independent replicas of 1 million unique cDNA reads from the same blood draw for two donors, one aged 18 to 30 and one aged 80 or older. Donors were grouped into four age groups: young (average 16 years), middle-aged (over 35), aged (around 60) and long-lived (around 80). The study measured age-related changes in TCR beta repertoire diversity using deep sequencing normalized with unique cDNA molecular identifiers.

This clonotype has a handful of counts. Its cognate antigen has yet to be identified. No base-level quality is on record; no much larger clone is a single base apart. Receptor libraries were prepared by 5' RACE. The sequencing machine was an Illumina HiSeq 2500. A second PCR of roughly 6 to 12 cycles was run with a J-beta primer mix and a sample-barcoded 5' primer. A template-switch 5' adaptor carrying 12 random nucleotides introduced a unique molecular identifier onto each TCR beta cDNA molecule. Each sample yielded at least 2.5 million CDR3-containing paired-end reads. All of the RNA was converted into first-strand cDNA using the Mint cDNA synthesis kit, with a TRBC-specific oligonucleotide serving as the primer. Following uracil-DNA glycosylase treatment, all cDNA underwent a first 18-cycle PCR with the universal primers M1SS and BC2_uni_R. Per the source publication's procedure: Normalization of each sample was performed by random selection of 1 million high-quality reads, each carrying a distinct molecular identifier. Instead of being binned into consensus sequences, reads that shared molecular identifiers were thrown out. MiTCR, run with a Q25 quality threshold and the strictest error-elimination algorithm, handled CDR3 identification, clonotype clustering and error correction. Lower-bound total TCR beta diversity was estimated with a nonparametric unseen species model using Euler transformation. Clones were called with MiXCR by TCRdb after fastp trimmed the public reads at Q25, and only in-frame beta chains were retained. When rows share a CDR3 protein, they turn into one entry using the most common DNA and genes. The authors' filters were not applied to this entry. The sample table lists 450,000 to 600,000 distinct CDR3 sequences, about 29% of them with a count of one. The ten largest clones take up approximately 3.5% of the sample.

The donors were some 39 Caucasian individuals from Russia, aged roughly 6 to 100 years, who were systemically healthy. Approximately 9.3 milliliters of peripheral blood were collected from each donor into EDTA-treated Vacutainer tubes. PBMCs were isolated by Ficoll-Paque density-gradient centrifugation, with at least 6.5 million obtained per sample. Total RNA, at least 5 micrograms per sample, was extracted from PBMCs with Trizol reagent. For every donor, flow cytometry on a PBMC aliquot measured the percentage of naive CD45RAhigh/CD27high T cells. The CDR3 holds 14 amino acids from the cysteine to the phenylalanine. Of the read, only the CDR3 DNA is kept; its 42 bases are in frame from base 1. In the germline V gene, CDR1 corresponds to SGDLS and CDR2 to YYNGEE. V is shortened by 3 bases, J by 10 bases, and the region joining them spans 17 bases. Overall results and qualifications from the work: Because donor CMV infection status was unknown, age-related changes in expanded clonotypes were potentially confounded. There was a strong correlation between observed TCR beta diversity and the percentage of naive T cells measured by flow cytometry. Conclusive comparison of naive and antigen-experienced compartments was prevented by the profiling of bulk unsorted PBMCs. Observed TCR beta diversity per million T cells fell roughly linearly with age, and a significant reduction was already apparent by age around 36. Total diversity estimates from one million sequenced T cells were considered lower bounds and underestimates. Compared with the aged group, the long-lived group had more naive CD4+ T cells, fewer expanded clones and increased TCR diversity, suggesting age selection.

These sequences were also reported in another study, on T cells of mothers and their children. The other study reports the following: The donors were nine systemically healthy Caucasian individuals, made up of three mothers and their six children. cDNA synthesis used all of the extracted RNA, with roughly 1.6 ug of RNA in each 15 ul reaction. In the second PCR, the M1S primer introduced both the sample barcodes and 2-4 random nucleotides. More than 9 million TCR beta CDR3 reads were obtained from each mother, and about 3 million reads were obtained from each child. Thymic selection shapes the output of TCR recombination in a similar way in related and unrelated pairs, and inherited differences have a minor effect. Normalized repertoire overlap was always found to be slightly, but never significantly, higher in related mother-child pairs than in unrelated mother-child pairs. No persistent microchimeric T cell clones were found, with a detection sensitivity of approximately 100 clones per million clonotypes. To look for features that set related mother-child pairs apart from unrelated individuals, the researchers ran deep NGS to compare the TCR beta repertoires of mothers and children. The mean age was approximately 41 +/- 4 years for the mothers and roughly 11 +/- 4 years for the children. After adapters were ligated using NEBNext reagents, the libraries underwent 100+100 nt paired-end sequencing on an Illumina HiSeq 2000. To avoid cross-contamination, the mother libraries and the child libraries were prepared a month apart and sequenced in separate runs. For each donor, between 500,000 and 2,000,000 distinct TCR beta clonotypes were identified. Naive TCR beta clonotypes were estimated from low-frequency clonotypes matched to each donor's FACS-determined naive share, without sorting.

This receptor was taken from a boy younger than 10 in good health. The rearranged chain carries TRBV9 and TRBJ2-4; TRBD1 is a weak D gene call, 6 bases matching. Sequencing was done on a sample of blood. The CDR3 is CASSDSGQDFIQYF. The sequence in DNA is TGTGCCAGCAGCGATTCGGGACAAGATTTTATTCAGTACTTC.